This T cell receptor (beta chain) emerged from a study of OX40 agonist ivuxolimab in advanced cancers. CDR3 length: 14 amino acids. V lost 0 bases and J lost 8, with 13 bases in between. Germline lookup yields CDR1 SGHAT and CDR2 FQNNGV. Clones were read by immunoSEQ multiplex PCR, and TCRdb kept only the in-frame ones, dropping some. The sample carries fewer than 120,000 clones, approximately 89% recorded once. The sequences come from CD4+ or CD8+ T cells sorted from blood, collected in a trial of the OX40 agonist ivuxolimab. The sequence was obtained from an adult with an advanced solid tumor such as melanoma, head and neck, liver or kidney cancer. V usage is TRBV11-2 and J usage is TRBJ1-1, with a tentative D call TRBD1 (6 bases). CDR3 coding DNA: TGTGCCAGCAGCTTAGATTTTGGGGGCACCGAAGCTTTCTTT. It specifies CASSLDFGGTEAFF.